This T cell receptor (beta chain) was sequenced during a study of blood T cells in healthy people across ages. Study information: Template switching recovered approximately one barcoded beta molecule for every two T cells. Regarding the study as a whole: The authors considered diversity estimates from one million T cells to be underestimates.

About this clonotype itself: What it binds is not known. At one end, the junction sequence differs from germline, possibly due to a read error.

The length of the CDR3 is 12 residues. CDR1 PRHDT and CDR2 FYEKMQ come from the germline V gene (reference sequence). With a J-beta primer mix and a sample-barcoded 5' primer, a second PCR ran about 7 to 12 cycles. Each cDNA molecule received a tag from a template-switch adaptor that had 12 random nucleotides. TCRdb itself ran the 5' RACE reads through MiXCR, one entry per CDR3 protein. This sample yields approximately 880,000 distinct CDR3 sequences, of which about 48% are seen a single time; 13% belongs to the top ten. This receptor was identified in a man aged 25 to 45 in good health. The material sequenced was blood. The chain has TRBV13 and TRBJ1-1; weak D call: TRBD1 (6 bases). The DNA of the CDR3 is TGCGCCAGCAGCCCACCGGACAGAGCAGCTTTCTTT. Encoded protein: CASSPPDRAAFF.